This T cell receptor (beta chain) appears in the sequencing data of a study of CD8 T cells in ankylosing spondylitis. Study-wide points: CD8+ by phenotype, disease-linked clones were relatively rare in peripheral blood. In the blood and synovial fluid of reactive arthritis, some motif variants had been previously reported. What appeared characteristic of ankylosing spondylitis blood was a TCR beta motif of about eight highly homologous variants.

This clonotype has at least ten counts. What it binds is unknown. A quantitative 5'-RACE method, one with molecular barcodes, was used to make TCR beta libraries. In TCRdb, the 5' RACE reads were re-called with MiXCR into one record per CDR3 protein. The sample has around 150,000 distinct CDR3 sequences, over 9.5% seen once. Trimming shortened V by 0 bases and J by 7 bases, and 9 bases separated the two germline ends. This CDR3 is 14 amino acids long. Germline V gives CDR1 MNHEY, CDR2 SVGAGI. The source is a female donor with ankylosing spondylitis or in good health (not recorded which). Sequenced input: blood, either unsorted or a sorted T cell fraction (not recorded which). The rearrangement uses TRBV6-5 and TRBJ2-2; D is unclear. The CDR3 nucleotides read TGTGCCAGCAGTTACTCGAAGACCCTCGGGGAGCTGTTTTTT. This translates into CASSYSKTLGELFF.